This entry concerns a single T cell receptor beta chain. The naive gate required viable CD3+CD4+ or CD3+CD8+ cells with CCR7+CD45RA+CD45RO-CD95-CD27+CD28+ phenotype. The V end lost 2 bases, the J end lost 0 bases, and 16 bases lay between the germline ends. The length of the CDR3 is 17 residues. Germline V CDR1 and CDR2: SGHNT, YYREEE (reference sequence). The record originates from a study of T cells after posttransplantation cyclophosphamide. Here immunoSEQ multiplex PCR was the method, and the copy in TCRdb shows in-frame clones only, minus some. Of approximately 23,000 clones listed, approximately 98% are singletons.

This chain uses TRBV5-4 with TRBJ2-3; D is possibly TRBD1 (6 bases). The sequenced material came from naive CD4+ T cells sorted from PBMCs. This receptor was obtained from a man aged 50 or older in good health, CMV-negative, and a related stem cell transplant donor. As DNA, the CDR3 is TGTGCCAGCAGCTTCGGACAGTCGGTTGTCAGCACAGATACGCAGTATTTT. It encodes CASSFGQSVVSTDTQYF. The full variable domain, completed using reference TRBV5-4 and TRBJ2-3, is ETGVTQSPTHLIKTRGQQVTLRCSSQSGHNTVSWYQQALGQGPQFIFQYYREEENGRGNFPPRFSGLQFPNYSSELNVNALELDDSALYLCASSFGQSVVSTDTQYFGPGTRLTVL.